A single sample is the source of the 24 T cell receptor beta chains below, sequenced in a study of T cells in Graves' hyperthyroidism and ophthalmopathy. RNA transcripts yielded amplified TCR beta CDR3 regions. With the HTBI primer set, the TCR CDR3 went through a first round of RT-PCR. TCRdb reprocessed the multiplex PCR reads via MiXCR and lists one record per CDR3 protein. This table has hundreds of thousands of distinct CDR3 sequences, 38% appearing once. The sequenced material came from blood. The receptors come from a man younger than 30 with Graves' hyperthyroidism.

This clonotype was detected ten times or more. V and J are TRBV2 and TRBJ1-1; 9 nucleotides align to TRBD1. The germline CDR1 and CDR2 sequences are SNHLY and FYNNEI. The V and J ends lost 6 bases and 0 bases, in that order; junction bases with no gene match: 11. The CDR3 runs to 17 residues. The CDR3 region is CASRASRDRVVNTEAFF. CDR3 DNA: TGTGCCAGCAGAGCTTCAAGGGACAGGGTGGTGAACACTGAAGCTTTCTTT.

This clonotype was counted ten times or more. V usage is TRBV4-1 and J usage is TRBJ1-2; 7 bases fit TRBD1. Unmatched junction bases numbered 6, after V lost 3 bases and J lost 8 bases. CDR1 and CDR2 from the germline V gene are MGHRA and YSYEKL. The CDR3 extends over 13 amino acids. The CDR3 DNA is TGCGCCAGCAGCCAGCCGACAGGGAACGGCTACACCTTC. Encoded protein: CASSQPTGNGYTF.

A few counts support this clonotype. The rearrangement links TRBV7-8 to TRBJ2-2; 7 positions match TRBD2. CDR1 and CDR2 from the germline V gene are SGHVS and FQNEAQ. Trimming removed 5 bases from V and 7 bases from J; junction bases left unmatched: 7. This CDR3 has 14 amino acids. For the CDR3, the DNA is TGTGCCAGCAGCCCAGACGGGGGGAACGGGGAGCTGTTTTTT. Encoded protein: CASSPDGGNGELFF.

This clonotype was recorded a few times. The CDR3 protein is CSAAPRDRGREQYF. CDR3 bases: TGCAGTGCTGCTCCCCGGGACAGGGGACGGGAGCAGTACTTC. V gene TRBV20-1 combines with J gene TRBJ2-7; 10 bases map to TRBD1. Germline CDR1 DFQATT, CDR2 SNEGSKA (reference sequence). The CDR3 loop spans 14 amino acids. V shed 5 bases, J shed 7 bases, and the junction held 11 bases outside the gene matches.

The table lists this clonotype with a few counts. CDR3 sequence: CASSTGQGYSGANVLTF. The CDR3 coding sequence is TGTGCCAGTAGTACCGGACAGGGATACTCTGGGGCCAACGTCCTGACTTTC. The chain links TRBV19 to TRBJ2-6; 8 bases align to TRBD1. Trimming removed 4 bases from V and 0 bases from J; junction bases left unmatched: 5. The CDR3 spans 17 residues. In germline, CDR1 is LNHDA, CDR2 SQIVND (reference sequence).

This clonotype was observed at least ten times. This chain connects TRBV7-9 to TRBJ2-6; D uncertain. This CDR3 comprises 15 residues. Germline-derived CDR1 and CDR2 are SEHNR and FQNEAQ (reference sequence). V was clipped by 6 bases and J by 2 bases, with 11 bases between them. This CDR3 is CASRLTEAGANVLTF. CDR3 coding DNA: TGTGCCAGCAGGTTAACAGAGGCTGGGGCCAACGTCCTGACTTTC.

This clonotype was counted between two and nine times. V is TRBV24-1 and J is TRBJ2-7; the D gene could be TRBD1 or TRBD2 (6 bases each). The germline CDR1 and CDR2 sequences are KGHDR and SFDVKD. The length of the CDR3 is 23 residues. V dropped 0 bases and J dropped 4 bases, with 36 bases sitting between them. CDR3 DNA sequence: TGTGCCACCAGTGATTTGTGGGGCGGCCCCGCGAGGGGGGAGAGTCGCCCGTTTTACGAGCAGTACTTC. It specifies CATSDLWGGPARGESRPFYEQYF.

This clonotype was recorded many times. V usage is TRBV19 and J usage is TRBJ1-2, with 11 positions matching TRBD1. Germline lookup yields CDR1 LNHDA and CDR2 SQIVND (reference sequence). The CDR3 contains 15 residues. V lost 7 bases, J lost 7 bases, and 11 bases stayed unmatched. The CDR3: CASTLSGQGAGGYTF. The CDR3 nucleotides are TGTGCCAGTACCTTATCCGGACAGGGGGCGGGTGGCTACACCTTC.

This clonotype was observed a few times. This rearrangement joins TRBV5-1 to TRBJ2-5; D perhaps matches TRBD2 (6 bases). Germline CDR1 reads SGHRS; CDR2 reads YFSETQ. The CDR3 has 14 residues. Deletions cut 6 bases from V and 7 bases from J, with 19 bases between. CDR3 sequence: CASTPRLVSGTQYF. The CDR3 coding sequence is TGCGCCAGCACTCCCCGACTAGTGAGCGGGACCCAGTACTTC.

This CDR3 is CASTLYGYTF. The CDR3 DNA is TGTGCCAGCACCCTATATGGCTACACCTTC. The chain uses TRBV5-8 and TRBJ1-2; D not certain. The CDR3 covers 10 residues. V dropped 6 bases and J dropped 5 bases, with 5 bases sitting between them. CDR1 and CDR2 from the germline V gene are SGHTS and YDEGEE.

The chain combines TRBV7-2 with TRBJ2-7; the match to TRBD1 covers 9 bases. Per germline, CDR1 SGHTA and CDR2 FQGNSA. This CDR3 is 16 amino acids long. The V segment lost 1 base and the J segment 2 bases; nucleotides outside the gene matches: 6. The CDR3 reads CASSLVTTGGTYEQYF. In DNA, the CDR3 is TGTGCCAGCAGCTTAGTCACGACAGGGGGTACCTACGAGCAGTACTTC.

The chain is built from TRBV7-9 and TRBJ2-2; maybe TRBD2 (5 bases). This CDR3 is 15 amino acids long. Trimming shortened V by 5 bases and J by 6 bases, and 16 bases separated the two germline ends. Germline CDR1 and CDR2: SEHNR and FQNEAQ (reference sequence). This CDR3 is CASSVRAASPGELFF. CDR3 sequence (DNA): TGTGCCAGCAGCGTCCGGGCAGCTAGCCCCGGGGAGCTGTTTTTT.

With respect to this clonotype: A much larger clone sits a single nucleotide away, making a read error possible. This sequence joins TRBV19 and TRBJ2-5; 13 bases map to TRBD2. CDR1 is LNHDA and CDR2 is SQIVND in the germline V gene (reference sequence). The CDR3 runs to 15 residues. The CDR3 DNA reads TGTGCCAGTAGTCGACTAGCGGGAGGAAGAGAGACCCGGTACTTC. Translating it yields CASSRLAGGRETRYF. Variable domain in full (rest from reference TRBV19 and TRBJ2-5): DGGITQSPKYLFRKEGQNVTLSCEQNLNHDAMYWYRQDPGQGLRLIYYSQIVNDFQKGDIAEGYSVSREKKESFPLTVTSAQKNPTAFYLCASSRLAGGRETRYFGPGTRLLVL.

This clonotype was recorded once. With a much larger clone just one base away, this may be a read error. V is TRBV11-2 and J is TRBJ1-1; D is ambiguous. V was clipped by 5 bases and J by 11 bases, with 18 bases between them. Germline assignment: CDR1 SGHAT and CDR2 FQNNGV. This CDR3 spans 13 amino acids. Here the CDR3 reads CASSPLGTGLAFF. The CDR3 DNA follows: TGTGCCAGCAGCCCTCTGGGAACTGGATTGGCTTTCTTT.

This clonotype was counted once. At one end the junction does not follow the germline gene, possibly because of a read error. This chain joins TRBV4-1 and TRBJ1-3, with TRBD1 identical over 8 bases. CDR3 size: 16 residues. Looked up from germline, CDR1 is MGHRA and CDR2 is YSYEKL. CDR3 sequence reads: CASSPYRGDSGNTIYF. As DNA, the CDR3 is TGTGCCAGCAGTCCATACAGGGGGGACTCTGGAAACACCATATATTTT.

There are many counts of this clonotype. The J gene is TRBJ1-4, the V gene TRBV20-1; TRBD1 might be the D (6 bases). Per germline, CDR1 DFQATT and CDR2 SNEGSKA (reference sequence). Deletions cut 3 bases from V and 7 bases from J, with 9 bases between. CDR3 length: 12 residues. CDR3 region: CSARTGAEKLFF. The DNA of the CDR3 is TGCAGTGCTAGGACAGGAGCTGAAAAACTGTTTTTT.

The rearrangement joins TRBV7-9 to TRBJ2-7; D might be TRBD2 (5 bases). The CDR3 has 14 residues. V shed 1 base and J shed 7 bases, with 14 bases lying between them. Germline CDR1 is SEHNR and CDR2 is FQNEAQ (reference sequence). CDR3 in amino acids: CASSLVSLAGEQYF. CDR3 DNA: TGTGCCAGCAGCTTAGTATCATTGGCGGGTGAGCAGTACTTC.

This clonotype has only a few counts. The chain is built from TRBV11-3 and TRBJ1-2; tentative D call: TRBD1 (5 bases). With 5 bases removed from V and 6 bases from J, the gap between germline ends came to 19 bases. The CDR3 is 15 residues long. Per the germline V gene, CDR1 is SGHNT and CDR2 is YENEEA. The CDR3 coding sequence is TGTGCCAGCAGCCAAACCGGGACGGGAGGGGATGGCTACACCTTC. The encoded protein is CASSQTGTGGDGYTF.

This clonotype was found many times. The chain carries TRBV19 and TRBJ1-1; D perhaps matches TRBD1 (6 bases). The germline V gene encodes CDR1 LNHDA and CDR2 SQIVND (reference sequence). The V end was cut by 3 bases, the J end by 1 base, with 9 bases between. The CDR3 contains 14 residues. The CDR3 sequence: CASSMDRGNTEAFF. CDR3 nucleotides: TGTGCCAGTAGTATGGACAGAGGGAACACTGAAGCTTTCTTT. The full variable domain, its missing parts supplied by reference TRBV19 and TRBJ1-1, is DGGITQSPKYLFRKEGQNVTLSCEQNLNHDAMYWYRQDPGQGLRLIYYSQIVNDFQKGDIAEGYSVSREKKESFPLTVTSAQKNPTAFYLCASSMDRGNTEAFFGQGTRLTVV.

The chain employs TRBV6-4 and TRBJ2-7, with 7 bases lining up with TRBD2. With 7 bases clipped from V and 7 bases from J, the junction kept 7 bases outside the gene matches. This CDR3 contains 12 residues. The germline V gene has CDR1 MRHNA and CDR2 SNTAGT. CDR3 region: CASTNGGGEQYF. The DNA for the CDR3 is TGTGCCAGCACCAACGGGGGAGGGGAGCAGTACTTC.

V is TRBV5-1 and J is TRBJ1-2, with 8 bases lining up with TRBD1. This CDR3 spans 18 amino acids. The V segment lost 4 bases and the J segment 4 bases; nucleotides outside the gene matches: 18. The V gene's germline CDR1 is SGHRS and CDR2 YFSETQ. The CDR3 nucleotides read TGCGCCAGCAGCCCTGGGGGGAACCCACGGCAGGGGGCCTATGGCTACACCTTC. Its protein is CASSPGGNPRQGAYGYTF. Full variable domain (rest looked up from reference TRBV5-1 and TRBJ1-2): KAGVTQTPRYLIKTRGQQVTLSCSPISGHRSVSWYQQTPGQGLQFLFEYFSETQRNKGNFPGRFSGRQFSNSRSEMNVSTLELGDSALYLCASSPGGNPRQGAYGYTFGSGTRLTVV.

The chain joins TRBV20-1 to TRBJ1-6, with TRBD1 as a possible D gene (5 bases). Germline V gene lookup returns CDR1 DFQATT and CDR2 SNEGSKA (reference sequence). The V gene lost 3 bases and the J gene lost 8 bases, with 8 bases spanning the gap. This CDR3 comprises 12 residues. CDR3 DNA: TGCAGTGCTAGCAGGGAGGATTCACCCCTCCACTTT. Encoded protein: CSASREDSPLHF.

This chain links TRBV2 with TRBJ1-2, with TRBD1 matching 7 bases. Germline V gives CDR1 SNHLY, CDR2 FYNNEI. This CDR3 is 14 amino acids long. The V gene end was trimmed by 6 bases and the J gene end by 2 bases; junction bases not matched to a gene: 6. CDR3 sequence (DNA): TGTGCCAGCAGAGCCGGGACAGACAACTATGGCTACACCTTC. This encodes CASRAGTDNYGYTF.

This clonotype was picked up a small number of times. The chain joins TRBV14 to TRBJ2-2, with a tentative D call TRBD2 (6 bases). The CDR3 runs to 14 residues. In germline, CDR1 is SGHDN, CDR2 FVKESK. V lost 1 base and J lost 7, with 10 bases in between. The CDR3 spells CASSQARGGGELFF. CDR3 DNA sequence: TGTGCCAGCAGCCAAGCACGGGGAGGCGGGGAGCTGTTTTTT.